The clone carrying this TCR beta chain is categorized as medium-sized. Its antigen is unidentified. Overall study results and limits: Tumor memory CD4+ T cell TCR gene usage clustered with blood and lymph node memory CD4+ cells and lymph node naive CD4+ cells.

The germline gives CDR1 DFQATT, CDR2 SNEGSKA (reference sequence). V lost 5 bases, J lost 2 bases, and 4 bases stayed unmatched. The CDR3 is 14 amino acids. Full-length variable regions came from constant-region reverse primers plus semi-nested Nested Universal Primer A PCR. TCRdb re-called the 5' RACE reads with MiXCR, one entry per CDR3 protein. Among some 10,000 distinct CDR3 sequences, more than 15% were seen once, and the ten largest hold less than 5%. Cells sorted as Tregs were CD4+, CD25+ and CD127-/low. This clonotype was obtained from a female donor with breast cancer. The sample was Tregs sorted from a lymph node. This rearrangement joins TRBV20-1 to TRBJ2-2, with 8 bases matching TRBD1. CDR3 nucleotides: TGCAGTGCTTTCACAGGGGGAAACACCGGGGAGCTGTTTTTT. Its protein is CSAFTGGNTGELFF.